One sample yielded the 8 T cell receptor beta chains listed below, sequenced in a study of Ad26.COV2.S vaccination and SARS-CoV-2 variants. Treatment indicated: roughly 19 received Ad26.COV2.S at low or high dose, single or two shots; roughly five received placebo; per-sample allocation not given. On day 63 after the first injection, vaccine and placebo recipients gave samples. Profiled with immunoSEQ multiplex PCR; TCRdb holds only in-frame clones, not every one. Among approximately 300,000 clones listed, roughly 86% were seen once. The sequenced sample was peripheral blood, obtained in a trial of Ad26.COV2.S vaccine versus placebo. These receptors all come from a person between 18 and 59 years old who received the Ad26.COV2.S COVID-19 vaccine or a placebo.

The chain combines TRBV3-1 (or the pseudogene TRBV3-2) with TRBJ2-5; 8 bases line up with TRBD1. Germline lookup yields CDR1 LGHDT and CDR2 YNNKEL (reference sequence). The CDR3 totals 19 residues. After removal of 1 base from V and 1 base from J, the junction contained 14 bases not matched to a gene. This CDR3 is CASSQGVTLAGGSQETQYF. The CDR3 DNA reads TGTGCCAGCAGCCAAGGGGTCACCCTGGCAGGGGGCAGCCAAGAGACCCAGTACTTC.

CDR3 residues: CASSEWGQLNQPQHF. For the CDR3, the DNA is TGTGCCAGCAGTGAATGGGGACAGCTCAATCAGCCCCAGCATTTT. V is TRBV6-1 and J is TRBJ1-5; 7 nucleotides match TRBD1. CDR1 is MNHNS and CDR2 is SASEGT in the germline V gene. The CDR3 runs 15 residues. Unmatched junction bases numbered 4, after V lost 2 bases and J lost 3 bases.

This sequence joins TRBV30 and TRBJ2-7; 7 nucleotides agree with TRBD1. V gave up 0 bases and J gave up 1 base; unmatched junction bases: 0. CDR3 length equals 13 residues. Germline-derived CDR1 and CDR2 are GTSNPN and SVGIG (reference sequence). DNA of the CDR3: TGTGCCTGGAGTGTACAGGGGTCCTACGAGCAGTACTTC. Its protein product is CAWSVQGSYEQYF.

The chain has TRBV7-2 and TRBJ2-7, with unresolved D. Germline-derived CDR1 and CDR2 are SGHTA and FQGNSA. This CDR3 spans 12 amino acids. V lost 2 bases, J lost 4 bases, and 6 bases lay in between. CDR3 sequence: CASSLKLYEQYF. The CDR3 DNA reads as TGTGCCAGCAGCTTAAAGCTTTACGAGCAGTACTTC. The full variable domain, in which reference TRBV7-2 and TRBJ2-7 provide the parts outside the CDR3, is GAGVSQSPSNKVTEKGKDVELRCDPISGHTALYWYRQSLGQGLEFLIYFQGNSAPDKSGLPSDRFSAERTGGSVSTLTIQRTQQEDSAVYLCASSLKLYEQYFGPGTRLTVT.

The chain employs TRBV27 and TRBJ1-6; D not certain. Germline CDR1 reads MNHEY; CDR2 reads SMNVEV (reference sequence). The CDR3 spans 14 residues. Trimming cost V 6 bases and J 7 bases, with 13 bases left between them. The CDR3: CASRPHGRNSPLHF. For the CDR3, the DNA is TGTGCCAGCAGACCTCACGGTCGGAATTCACCCCTCCACTTT.

The gene calls are TRBV10-3 and TRBJ2-6; no clear D gene. This CDR3 has 15 amino acids. The ends were cut back, 3 bases at V and 0 bases at J, with 6 bases in the middle. Germline CDR1 ENHRY, CDR2 SYGVKD. The CDR3 is CAISEWSSGANVLTF. The CDR3 nucleotides are TGTGCCATCAGTGAATGGAGCTCTGGGGCCAACGTCCTGACTTTC.

The chain combines TRBV9 with TRBJ1-2; 8 bases match TRBD1. The ends lost 3 bases at V and 2 bases at J; junction bases unmatched: 6. In germline, CDR1 is SGDLS, CDR2 YYNGEE. The CDR3 is 15 residues long. As DNA, the CDR3 is TGTGCCAGCAGCGGACAGGGGAGGGCCAACTATGGCTACACCTTC. Amino acids: CASSGQGRANYGYTF.

The rearrangement uses TRBV18 and TRBJ2-2; D unresolved. CDR1 and CDR2 (germline): KGHSH, LQKENI. The CDR3 totals 14 residues. V lost 3 bases, J lost 5 bases, and 10 bases lay in between. The CDR3 nucleotides read TGTGCCAGCTCACCTGGGGTCCGGACCGGGGAGCTGTTTTTT. It codes for CASSPGVRTGELFF.